The entry below describes one TCR beta chain. The antigen remains undetermined. This sample is part of a study of cytomegalovirus exposure and HLA in healthy donors. Study-level findings and limits: A few V segments could not be told apart, such as TRBV6-2 and TRBV6-3, and were left out. An observed cluster of highly shared sequence variants was recorded as a likely sequencing artifact. Previous analysis showed most TCR beta V segments were productive about 87% or about 30% of the time.

The ends were cut back, 5 bases at V and 16 bases at J, with 21 bases in the middle. The CDR3 totals 13 residues. Looked up from germline, CDR1 is MDHEN and CDR2 is SYDVKM. Researchers ran the PCR with 60 Vbeta and 13 Jbeta primers. The table came from immunoSEQ multiplex PCR; TCRdb's copy has only in-frame clones and leaves some out. The table includes tens of thousands of clones, over 60% detected once. Sequencing was performed on PBMCs. The receptor was derived from a woman in her 40s in good health and CMV-seropositive. The chain joins TRBV28 to TRBJ1-5, with D hard to call. CDR3 residues: CASSAQQSIAPHF. The CDR3 coding sequence is TGTGCCAGCAGTGCGCAACAGAGTATTGCCCCCCATTTT.